This TCR beta chain was recovered during a study of T cell clonality in common variable immunodeficiency. Study-level points and caveats: Authors noted CVID clonality's cause needs subpopulation repertoire sequencing.

Ten or more counts support this clone. Its antigen remains unknown. The read gets to within 3 residues of the CDR3 end, and the germline J gene fills in the rest. Looked up from germline, CDR1 is DFQATT and CDR2 is SNEGSKA (reference sequence). CDR3 length equals 15 residues. Produced via immunoSEQ multiplex PCR; TCRdb's table is partial and in-frame only. The data show 51,000 or so clones, with none appearing a single time. This chain joins TRBV20-1 and TRBJ2-2, with a weak D call TRBD2 (5 bases). The source material was peripheral blood mononuclear cells. The source of this sequence is a person aged 18-69 years in good health. CDR3 DNA, as far as it was read: TGCAGTGCTAGAGCGGTTTCGGGGTTTTTATCACCG. Residues: CSARAVSGFLSP. The entire CDR3 sequence reads CSARAVSGFLSPLFF.